This T cell receptor (beta chain) was identified in a study of CD8+CD57+ T cells in acquired aplastic anemia. Study context: Sorted CD4+ and CD8+ cells yielded about 3.1 ug of DNA on average.

Study-level results: Researchers report that fewer than 35 CD8+ CDR3 sequences appeared in both patients and controls.

Genomic DNA templated the TCR beta VDJ and CDR3 profiling. Each CDR3 protein is one row after TCRdb ran MiXCR on the reads. The repertoire holds around 290,000 distinct CDR3 sequences, approximately 60% seen once, with around 1.2% in the top ten. This clonotype has just a few counts. The antigen remains unidentified. Germline CDR1 reads SGHKS; CDR2 reads YYEKEE (reference sequence). V was pared by 2 bases and J by 2 bases, with 6 bases between. This CDR3 is built from 13 residues. The authors sequenced patients whose flow cytometry had shown CD8+CD57+ cell expansion. Sequenced input: sorted CD4+, CD8+, or CD8+CD57+ T cells (not recorded which) from PBMCs. The genes are TRBV5-5 and TRBJ2-3; D is unresolved. The sequence came from a human donor with aplastic anemia. The CDR3 loop is CASSLDVTDTQYF. In nucleotides, the CDR3 is TGTGCCAGCAGCTTAGACGTCACAGATACGCAGTATTTT. The full variable domain, its missing parts supplied by reference TRBV5-5 and TRBJ2-3, is DAGVTQSPTHLIKTRGQQVTLRCSPISGHKSVSWYQQVLGQGPQFIFQYYEKEERGRGNFPDRFSARQFPNYSSELNVNALLLGDSALYLCASSLDVTDTQYFGPGTRLTVL.